This T cell receptor (beta chain) was obtained from a study of blood T cells in healthy people across ages. Overall study context: Researchers report that template switching captured about one barcoded beta molecule per two T cells.

It was with a sample-barcoded 5' primer and a J-beta primer mix that a second PCR of roughly 7 to 12 cycles was run. TCRdb reprocessed the 5' RACE reads with MiXCR, giving one entry per CDR3 protein. The sample consists of 750,000 to 950,000 distinct CDR3 sequences, more than 25% of them appearing once. The CDR3 consists of 13 residues. CDR1 ENHRY and CDR2 SYGVKD come from the germline V gene. The trim removed 6 bases at V and 5 bases at J, leaving 4 bases unmatched. The same specimen was also included in a second study, on T cells of mothers and their children. That study reports: Maternal samples each gave over 9.5 million TCR beta CDR3 reads, and child samples approximately 3 million each.

The sequencing sample was made of blood. This chain joins TRBV10-3 and TRBJ2-7; 10 nucleotides match TRBD1. This clonotype was sampled from a boy aged 5-17 years in good health. The CDR3 region is CAIRGDRGHEQYF. As DNA, the CDR3 is TGTGCCATCAGGGGGGACAGGGGCCACGAGCAGTACTTC.